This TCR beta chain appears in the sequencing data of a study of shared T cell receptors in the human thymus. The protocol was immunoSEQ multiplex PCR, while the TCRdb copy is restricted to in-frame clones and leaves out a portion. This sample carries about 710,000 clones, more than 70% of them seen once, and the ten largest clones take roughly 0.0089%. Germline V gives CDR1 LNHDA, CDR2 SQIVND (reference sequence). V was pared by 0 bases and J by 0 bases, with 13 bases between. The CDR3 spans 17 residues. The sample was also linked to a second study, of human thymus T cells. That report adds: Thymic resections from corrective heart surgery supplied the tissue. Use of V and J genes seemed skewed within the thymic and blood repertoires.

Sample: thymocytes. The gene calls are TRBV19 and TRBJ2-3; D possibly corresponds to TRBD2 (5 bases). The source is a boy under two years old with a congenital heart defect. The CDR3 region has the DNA TGTGCCAGTAGTATAGATCCCCAGGACTCTAGCACAGATACGCAGTATTTT. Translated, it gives CASSIDPQDSSTDTQYF.